This TCR beta chain came from a study of beta chain features in type 1 diabetes. Looking at the study overall: When patients were set against healthy donors, age, gender and cell yields were similar.

The CDR3 loop spans 12 amino acids. From germline, CDR1 is SGHTA and CDR2 FQGNSA. Trimming stripped 0 bases from V and 7 bases from J, with 6 bases between. This clone was seen just once. Its antigen is undetermined. Study-wide results and caveats: More deletions and fewer insertions at VDJ junctions were found in patients with type 1 diabetes. Type 1 diabetes patients showed a moderate but significant shortening of TCRB CDR3s in all four CD4+ subsets. Sampled from patients, naive, central memory and Treg TCRB repertoires appeared more similar than those sampled from healthy donors.

Once sorted, every population was more than 95% pure. Of the isolated RNA, all was reverse transcribed, and so the sequenced material was expressed TCRB transcripts. TCRdb's copy holds only in-frame clones and misses some; the assay was immunoSEQ multiplex PCR. The sample holds 600,000 to 700,000 clones, 13% seen once. V gene TRBV7-2 combines with J gene TRBJ1-1, with no clear D. The receptor's source is a man aged 18-30 years with type 1 diabetes. The sample taken for sequencing was naive CD4+ T cells from blood. In DNA, the CDR3 is TGTGCCAGCAGCTTAGCTGAGGTTGAAGCTTTCTTT. Protein: CASSLAEVEAFF.